These T cell receptor beta chains were read from a single sample in a study of T-cell reconstitution after alpha-beta-depleted transplantation in children. Using its own MiXCR run on the PCR reads, TCRdb lists one record per CDR3 protein. Found here are roughly 200,000 distinct CDR3 sequences, 6.5% to 7.5% of them singletons; the top ten hold 3% to 3.5%. This specimen consisted of PBMCs from the stem cell graft donor, obtained from the stem cell graft. All receptors come from a human donor who donated a stem cell graft to a child with Wiskott-Aldrich syndrome. Each CDR3 is given with its conserved first and last residue. Fields, in order: V gene, D gene, J gene, CDR3 length, clone size, CDR3 DNA, CDR3 protein. D genes are given only for firm matches. Only some rows state a clone size, as once, few, many or a class for expanded clones.

v_call: TRBV24-1
d_call: .
j_call: TRBJ2-1
cdr3_length: 13
clone_size: many
cdr3_nt: TGTGCCACCAGTGATATGGTAGACGGCGAGCAGTTCTTC
cdr3_aa: CATSDMVDGEQFF

v_call: TRBV5-1
d_call: .
j_call: TRBJ1-2
cdr3_length: 14
clone_size: many
cdr3_nt: TGCGCCAGCAGCTCCCAAGAGGGGTACTATGGCTACACCTTC
cdr3_aa: CASSSQEGYYGYTF

v_call: TRBV4-1
d_call: .
j_call: TRBJ2-2
cdr3_length: 16
clone_size: many
cdr3_nt: TGCGCCAGCAGCCAAGTGACCGGACACAACACCGGGGAGCTGTTTTTT
cdr3_aa: CASSQVTGHNTGELFF

v_call: TRBV5-1
d_call: TRBD1
j_call: TRBJ1-5
cdr3_length: 15
clone_size: many
cdr3_nt: TGCGCCAGCAGCTTGGGGACAGGGGGCAATCAGCCCCAGCATTTT
cdr3_aa: CASSLGTGGNQPQHF

v_call: TRBV14
d_call: .
j_call: TRBJ1-6
cdr3_length: 17
clone_size: .
cdr3_nt: TGTGCCAGCAGCCCCTGGGACGGTGACTCCTATAATTCACCCCTCCACTTT
cdr3_aa: CASSPWDGDSYNSPLHF

v_call: TRBV25-1
d_call: TRBD2
j_call: TRBJ2-1
cdr3_length: 13
clone_size: many
cdr3_nt: TGTGCCAGCACCCTTAGCGGGAGTAGTGAGCAGTTCTTC
cdr3_aa: CASTLSGSSEQFF

v_call: TRBV7-6
d_call: .
j_call: TRBJ1-1
cdr3_length: 13
clone_size: many
cdr3_nt: TGTGCCAGCCCTAACCCCAGGAACACTGAAGCTTTCTTT
cdr3_aa: CASPNPRNTEAFF

v_call: TRBV20-1
d_call: .
j_call: TRBJ2-5
cdr3_length: 17
clone_size: .
cdr3_nt: TGCAGTGCTAGAGATTTACTAGTCCCAGAGGGGATTGAGACCCAGTACTTC
cdr3_aa: CSARDLLVPEGIETQYF

v_call: TRBV7-8
d_call: .
j_call: TRBJ2-2
cdr3_length: 18
clone_size: many
cdr3_nt: TGTGCCAGCAGCTTAGGGACTTTAATAAGACTAAACACCGGGGAGCTGTTTTTT
cdr3_aa: CASSLGTLIRLNTGELFF

v_call: TRBV29-1
d_call: TRBD2
j_call: TRBJ2-5
cdr3_length: 14
clone_size: .
cdr3_nt: TGCAGCGTTGGCCGCGGGGGGGGGGAAGAGACCCAGTACTTC
cdr3_aa: CSVGRGGGEETQYF

v_call: TRBV7-2
d_call: .
j_call: TRBJ2-7
cdr3_length: 12
clone_size: many
cdr3_nt: TGTGTCAGCAGCTTAGCGATCGGCGAGCAGTACTTC
cdr3_aa: CVSSLAIGEQYF

v_call: TRBV28
d_call: TRBD1
j_call: TRBJ2-7
cdr3_length: 14
clone_size: .
cdr3_nt: TGTGCCAGCAGTTTATCAGGGGCAGGGGGCGAGCAGTACTTC
cdr3_aa: CASSLSGAGGEQYF

v_call: TRBV3-1
d_call: .
j_call: TRBJ2-1
cdr3_length: 14
clone_size: many
cdr3_nt: TGTGCCAGCAGCCACAGGCTCTCCTACAATGAGCAGTTCTTC
cdr3_aa: CASSHRLSYNEQFF

v_call: TRBV5-5
d_call: .
j_call: TRBJ1-3
cdr3_length: 16
clone_size: .
cdr3_nt: TGTGCCAGCAGCCCTTACGCCCTGATCTCTGGAAACACCATATATTTT
cdr3_aa: CASSPYALISGNTIYF

v_call: TRBV27
d_call: TRBD1
j_call: TRBJ2-7
cdr3_length: 19
clone_size: few
cdr3_nt: TGTGCCAGCAGTCCGATATCCCCAAGGACAGGGAACAGGGCCTACGAGCAGTACTTC
cdr3_aa: CASSPISPRTGNRAYEQYF

v_call: TRBV28
d_call: .
j_call: TRBJ2-1
cdr3_length: 15
clone_size: many
cdr3_nt: TGTGCCAGCAGTCCACTACCGGGACGCGACAATGAGCAGTTCTTC
cdr3_aa: CASSPLPGRDNEQFF

v_call: TRBV12-3/TRBV12-4
d_call: TRBD2
j_call: TRBJ2-1
cdr3_length: 20
clone_size: many
cdr3_nt: TGTGCCAGCAGATCCGACTTTGGACTAGCGGACCTAGACTCCTACAATGAGCAGTTCTTC
cdr3_aa: CASRSDFGLADLDSYNEQFF

v_call: TRBV6-1
d_call: .
j_call: TRBJ1-1
cdr3_length: 15
clone_size: many
cdr3_nt: TGTGCCAGCAGTAGGGGCACCGGTTGGGACACTGAAGCTTTCTTT
cdr3_aa: CASSRGTGWDTEAFF

v_call: TRBV27
d_call: TRBD2
j_call: TRBJ2-7
cdr3_length: 13
clone_size: many
cdr3_nt: TGTGCCAGCAGGCTAGCGGTCCCCTACGAGCAGTACTTC
cdr3_aa: CASRLAVPYEQYF

v_call: TRBV29-1
d_call: TRBD1
j_call: TRBJ2-7
cdr3_length: 16
clone_size: .
cdr3_nt: TGCAGCGTTGGGGGAGCCCAGACAGGGATCTCCTACGAGCAGTACTTC
cdr3_aa: CSVGGAQTGISYEQYF

v_call: TRBV7-9
d_call: .
j_call: TRBJ1-2
cdr3_length: 16
clone_size: many
cdr3_nt: TGTGCCAGCAGCGAGATGGGGGCCCCGACCTTTTATGGCTACACCTTC
cdr3_aa: CASSEMGAPTFYGYTF

v_call: TRBV12-3/TRBV12-4
d_call: TRBD2
j_call: TRBJ2-1
cdr3_length: 13
clone_size: many
cdr3_nt: TGTGCCAGCAGTTTGGTGACTAGCGATGAGCAGTTCTTC
cdr3_aa: CASSLVTSDEQFF

v_call: TRBV20-1
d_call: TRBD1
j_call: TRBJ2-3
cdr3_length: 15
clone_size: many
cdr3_nt: TGCAGTGCTAATTCCGGGACAGGGGGCGGAGATACGCAGTATTTT
cdr3_aa: CSANSGTGGGDTQYF

v_call: TRBV12-3/TRBV12-4
d_call: TRBD2
j_call: TRBJ2-3
cdr3_length: 15
clone_size: many
cdr3_nt: TGTGCCAGCAATCTAGCGGGAGTAAGCACAGATACGCAGTATTTT
cdr3_aa: CASNLAGVSTDTQYF

v_call: TRBV12-3/TRBV12-4
d_call: .
j_call: TRBJ2-2
cdr3_length: 13
clone_size: many
cdr3_nt: TGTGCCAGCAGTTCGGGTCGTACCGGGGAGCTGTTTTTT
cdr3_aa: CASSSGRTGELFF

v_call: TRBV3-1
d_call: .
j_call: TRBJ2-3
cdr3_length: 16
clone_size: many
cdr3_nt: TGTGCCAGCAGCCAAGATGGGAGACTAGACACAGATACGCAGTATTTT
cdr3_aa: CASSQDGRLDTDTQYF

v_call: TRBV5-1
d_call: TRBD1
j_call: TRBJ1-6
cdr3_length: 16
clone_size: many
cdr3_nt: TGCGCCAGCAGCACAGGCAGCGGGACAGGGAATTCACCCCTCCACTTT
cdr3_aa: CASSTGSGTGNSPLHF

v_call: TRBV2
d_call: .
j_call: TRBJ2-1
cdr3_length: 13
clone_size: many
cdr3_nt: TGTGCCAGCAGTGTTGGAGGGAGCCATGAGCAGTTCTTC
cdr3_aa: CASSVGGSHEQFF

v_call: TRBV20-1
d_call: .
j_call: TRBJ1-2
cdr3_length: 16
clone_size: many
cdr3_nt: TGCAGTGCTCGAGGATCTTTGGACCGCCATAGCTATGGCTACACCTTC
cdr3_aa: CSARGSLDRHSYGYTF

v_call: TRBV12-3/TRBV12-4
d_call: .
j_call: TRBJ1-6
cdr3_length: 14
clone_size: many
cdr3_nt: TGTGCCAGCAGCCGAGCAAACGCGGATTCACCCCTCCACTTT
cdr3_aa: CASSRANADSPLHF

v_call: TRBV7-9
d_call: .
j_call: TRBJ1-5
cdr3_length: 14
clone_size: many
cdr3_nt: TGTGCCACCACTTCCCAGGGTGGGAATCAGCCCCAGCATTTT
cdr3_aa: CATTSQGGNQPQHF

v_call: TRBV4-3
d_call: .
j_call: TRBJ1-6
cdr3_length: 15
clone_size: many
cdr3_nt: TGCGCCAGCAGCCAAGAGCCCCGTCAGAATTCACCCCTCCACTTT
cdr3_aa: CASSQEPRQNSPLHF

v_call: TRBV10-3
d_call: TRBD2
j_call: TRBJ2-5
cdr3_length: 16
clone_size: many
cdr3_nt: TGTGCCATCAGTGAGAGGACTAGCGGGGGCCAAGAGACCCAGTACTTC
cdr3_aa: CAISERTSGGQETQYF

v_call: TRBV7-6
d_call: TRBD2
j_call: TRBJ2-7
cdr3_length: 15
clone_size: many
cdr3_nt: TGTGCCAGCAGCATACTAGCGGGGGTTGGGGACGAGCAGTACTTC
cdr3_aa: CASSILAGVGDEQYF

v_call: TRBV9
d_call: .
j_call: TRBJ1-1
cdr3_length: 13
clone_size: many
cdr3_nt: TGTGCCAGCGGAACAGACATGAACACTGAAGCTTTCTTT
cdr3_aa: CASGTDMNTEAFF

v_call: TRBV6-5
d_call: TRBD2
j_call: TRBJ2-7
cdr3_length: 20
clone_size: .
cdr3_nt: TGTGCCAGCAGTTGGTCCATTCGGCGTAGCGGGACCCCGAACCTCTACGAGCAGTACTTC
cdr3_aa: CASSWSIRRSGTPNLYEQYF

v_call: TRBV12-3/TRBV12-4
d_call: .
j_call: TRBJ1-2
cdr3_length: 12
clone_size: many
cdr3_nt: TGTGCCAGCAGTGAACAGGGATATGGCTACACCTTC
cdr3_aa: CASSEQGYGYTF

v_call: TRBV25-1
d_call: TRBD1
j_call: TRBJ1-1
cdr3_length: 15
clone_size: many
cdr3_nt: TGTGCCAGCAGTGAATTAGGGACAGCGAACACTGAAGCTTTCTTT
cdr3_aa: CASSELGTANTEAFF

v_call: TRBV20-1
d_call: TRBD1
j_call: TRBJ2-7
cdr3_length: 13
clone_size: many
cdr3_nt: TGCAGTGCTAGGACAGGGGGAGCCTACGAGCAGTACTTC
cdr3_aa: CSARTGGAYEQYF

v_call: TRBV7-9
d_call: .
j_call: TRBJ1-1
cdr3_length: 16
clone_size: many
cdr3_nt: TGTGCCAGCAGCTTAGTTCGACGGGACGTGGACACTGAAGCTTTCTTT
cdr3_aa: CASSLVRRDVDTEAFF

v_call: TRBV20-1
d_call: .
j_call: TRBJ1-1
cdr3_length: 13
clone_size: many
cdr3_nt: TGCAGTGGGAGAGCGGGGGCCGACACTGAAGCTTTCTTT
cdr3_aa: CSGRAGADTEAFF

v_call: TRBV3-1
d_call: .
j_call: TRBJ2-1
cdr3_length: 17
clone_size: many
cdr3_nt: TGTGCCAGCAGCCAAGATCTAGCGCCGCCGGGTGGTAATGAGCAGTTCTTC
cdr3_aa: CASSQDLAPPGGNEQFF

v_call: TRBV7-2
d_call: .
j_call: TRBJ2-3
cdr3_length: 13
clone_size: .
cdr3_nt: TGTGCCAGCAGCTCCCACGGTACAGATACGCAGTATTTT
cdr3_aa: CASSSHGTDTQYF

v_call: TRBV28
d_call: TRBD1
j_call: TRBJ1-5
cdr3_length: 16
clone_size: few
cdr3_nt: TGTGCCAGCAGTTTAGGACAGGGGCTGATGAATCAGCCCCAGCATTTT
cdr3_aa: CASSLGQGLMNQPQHF

v_call: TRBV18
d_call: .
j_call: TRBJ2-4
cdr3_length: 17
clone_size: .
cdr3_nt: TGTGCCAGCTCACCATGGACGCAGGGGTCTTGGGGGAACATTCAGTACTTC
cdr3_aa: CASSPWTQGSWGNIQYF